Below are 21 T cell receptor beta chains sequenced from a single sample in a study of technical replicates of blood from four donors. Assay used: immunoSEQ multiplex PCR; TCRdb lists only in-frame clones, some missing. Among 60,000 to 90,000 clones listed, around 95% were seen once. The source material was T cells isolated from PBMCs. The receptors shown here come from a human donor in good health.

The chain carries TRBV7-9 and TRBJ2-3, with D tentatively TRBD2 (5 bases). V dropped 5 bases and J dropped 1 base, with 19 bases sitting between them. In germline, CDR1 is SEHNR, CDR2 FQNEAQ (reference sequence). The CDR3 consists of 17 residues. The DNA of the CDR3 is TGTGCCAGCAGCCCGATAGGCACGGGGTGGGGCACAGATACGCAGTATTTT. Amino acids: CASSPIGTGWGTDTQYF.

The J gene is TRBJ2-3, the V gene TRBV6-1; 9 bases are a match to TRBD2. The CDR3 totals 17 residues. V gave up 0 bases and J gave up 2 bases; unmatched junction bases: 6. Germline CDR1 is MNHNS and CDR2 is SASEGT. The CDR3: CASSEARSSGNTDTQYF. CDR3 coding DNA: TGTGCCAGCAGTGAAGCGCGGTCTAGCGGGAACACAGATACGCAGTATTTT.

Regarding this clone: Relative to the germline gene, one junction end is altered; a read error may explain this. The genes are TRBV7-7 and TRBJ2-3; the D gene is possibly TRBD1 (6 bases). The CDR3 loop spans 15 amino acids. Germline V gene lookup returns CDR1 SSHAT and CDR2 FNYEAQ (reference sequence). As DNA, the CDR3 is TGTGCTAGCAGCTTATCAGGGGATATCACAGATACGCAGTATTTT. Translation: CASSLSGDITDTQYF.

This clone was found once. The V gene is TRBV10-1, the J gene TRBJ2-1, with 8 bases identical to TRBD1. The V segment lost 3 bases and the J segment 6 bases; nucleotides outside the gene matches: 10. Germline lookup yields CDR1 WNHNN and CDR2 SYGVQD (reference sequence). The CDR3 has 16 amino acids. The CDR3 reads CASSDRRQGLGNEQFF. CDR3 sequence (DNA): TGCGCCAGCAGTGATAGGAGACAGGGGTTGGGCAATGAGCAGTTCTTC.

V and J are TRBV4-1 and TRBJ2-7; 8 nucleotides agree with TRBD2. Germline trimming cut 0 bases from V and 4 bases from J; bases unmatched to any gene: 5. From germline, CDR1 is MGHRA and CDR2 YSYEKL. The length of the CDR3 is 15 residues. The CDR3 DNA reads as TGCGCCAGCAGCCAAGATATCAGCGGGGGATACGAGCAGTACTTC. Translated: CASSQDISGGYEQYF.

This clone showed up just a few times. The CDR3 DNA is TGCGCCAGCAGCATTCAGACAACTAACTATGGCTACACCTTC. Translation gives CASSIQTTNYGYTF. The chain couples TRBV5-1 to TRBJ1-2, with unresolved D. The germline V and J ends were trimmed by 4 bases and 0 bases, with 10 bases remaining between them. Germline V gene sequence: CDR1 SGHRS, CDR2 YFSETQ. CDR3 size: 14 residues.

This chain joins TRBV27 and TRBJ2-7; maybe TRBD1 (6 bases). This CDR3 comprises 12 residues. CDR1 and CDR2 from the germline V gene are MNHEY and SMNVEV (reference sequence). The V end was cut by 6 bases, the J end by 5 bases, with 11 bases between. The CDR3 bases are TGTGCCAGCAGCCCGGACAGCAACGAGCAGTACTTC. Translation gives CASSPDSNEQYF.

This clone has just one count. This chain uses TRBV29-1 with TRBJ1-6; D gene uncertain. With 3 bases removed from V and 8 bases from J, the gap between germline ends came to 14 bases. CDR3 length equals 14 residues. Germline V gives CDR1 SQVTM, CDR2 ANQGSEA. Written as DNA, the CDR3 is TGCAGCGTTGAGTCGGAGCGGGATCATTCACCCCTCCACTTT. Translating it yields CSVESERDHSPLHF. Using reference TRBV29-1 and TRBJ1-6 for the parts outside the CDR3, the full variable domain is SAVISQKPSRDICQRGTSLTIQCQVDSQVTMMFWYRQQPGQSLTLIATANQGSEATYESGFVIDKFPISRPNLTFSTLTVSNMSPEDSSIYLCSVESERDHSPLHFGNGTRLTVT.

V and J are TRBV6-5 and TRBJ1-2, with 10 bases matching TRBD1. This CDR3 has 15 amino acids. V was pared by 3 bases and J by 4 bases, with 5 bases of the junction left unmatched. Germline CDR1 is MNHEY and CDR2 is SVGAGI. The CDR3 DNA is TGTGCCAGCAGTTATTACCGGGACAGGGGCTATGGCTACACCTTC. It encodes CASSYYRDRGYGYTF.

The rearrangement links TRBV23-1 to TRBJ2-7; 9 positions agree with TRBD1. TRBV23-1 is an ORF; its function is uncertain. The ends lost 6 bases at V and 3 bases at J; junction bases unmatched: 21. This CDR3 region has 19 residues. CDR3: CASRGQGEVLGLTVYEQYF. The CDR3 DNA sequence: TGCGCCAGCAGGGGACAGGGCGAGGTCTTAGGGCTTACGGTCTACGAGCAGTACTTC.

This clone has just one count. The chain couples TRBV19 to TRBJ1-6; 7 bases agree with TRBD1. J lost 0 bases, V lost 3 bases, and 8 bases had no gene match. The CDR3 has 18 amino acids. Germline CDR1 reads LNHDA; CDR2 reads SQIVND (reference sequence). The CDR3 loop reads CASSIQSGGSSYNSPLHF. The CDR3 DNA is TGTGCCAGTAGTATCCAGTCAGGGGGGAGCTCCTATAATTCACCCCTCCACTTT.

V and J are TRBV11-2 and TRBJ2-4, with TRBD1 as a possible D gene (6 bases). Trimming cost V 8 bases and J 0 bases, with 23 bases left between them. CDR1 SGHAT and CDR2 FQNNGV come from the germline V gene. The CDR3 runs 18 residues. CDR3 in amino acids: CASSALEDRSLAKNIQYF. DNA for the CDR3: TGTGCCAGCTCAGCGCTCGAAGACAGGAGCTTAGCCAAAAACATTCAGTACTTC.

The J gene is TRBJ1-4, the V gene TRBV4-1, with unresolved D. Germline loops: CDR1 MGHRA, CDR2 YSYEKL. The V end was cut by 0 bases, the J end by 11 bases, with 7 bases between. The CDR3 is made up of 12 amino acids. CDR3 nucleotides: TGCGCCAGCAGCCAAGATCCTCCGAAACTGTTTTTT. This encodes CASSQDPPKLFF.

The genes are TRBV7-8 and TRBJ1-1; 7 bases map to TRBD1. V trimming: 5 bases; J trimming: 1 base; junction bases outside the gene matches: 13. The CDR3 has 17 amino acids. CDR1 is SGHVS and CDR2 is FQNEAQ in the germline V gene. The DNA for the CDR3 is TGTGCCAGCAGCCAGAGAAGGACAGGCCCTCAGAACACTGAAGCTTTCTTT. Translating it yields CASSQRRTGPQNTEAFF. Variable domain in full (rest from reference TRBV7-8 and TRBJ1-1): GAGVSQSPRYKVAKRGQDVALRCDPISGHVSLFWYQQALGQGPEFLTYFQNEAQLDKSGLPSDRFFAERPEGSVSTLKIQRTQQEDSAVYLCASSQRRTGPQNTEAFFGQGTRLTVV.

The chain uses TRBV12-1 and TRBJ2-1; the table's TRBD2 call for D was not verified on the DNA. TRBV12-1 is assigned pseudogene status. This CDR3 region has 11 residues. The CDR3 loop is CASSSNNEQFF. In nucleotides, the CDR3 is TGTGCCAGCAGCTCTAACAATGAGCAGTTCTTC.

The genes are TRBV11-2 and TRBJ2-7, with D unresolved. This CDR3 contains 14 residues. In germline, CDR1 is SGHAT, CDR2 FQNNGV. The V and J ends lost 0 bases and 0 bases respectively, with 6 bases between them. The CDR3 spells CASSLEMSSYEQYF. Here the CDR3 DNA reads TGTGCCAGCAGCTTAGAAATGAGCTCCTACGAGCAGTACTTC.

V and J are TRBV11-2 and TRBJ2-5, with D unclear. With 2 bases removed from V and 5 bases from J, the gap between germline ends came to 12 bases. Germline CDR1 SGHAT, CDR2 FQNNGV. The CDR3 is 14 residues long. The CDR3 nucleotides are TGTGCCAGCAGCTTAAGTCTTTCCCGGGAGACCCAGTACTTC. Translation gives CASSLSLSRETQYF.

This sequence joins TRBV7-9 and TRBJ2-5; 12 bases are shared with TRBD2. The CDR3 is made up of 15 amino acids. V dropped 4 bases and J dropped 1; count of bases not matched to a gene: 1. Germline CDR1 SEHNR, CDR2 FQNEAQ (reference sequence). CDR3 sequence (DNA): TGTGCCAGCAGCTCTAGCGGGAGGGCCCAAGAGACCCAGTACTTC. It codes for CASSSSGRAQETQYF.

The chain employs TRBV28 and TRBJ2-4; D might be TRBD1 (6 bases). The CDR3 loop spans 14 amino acids. Germline assignment: CDR1 MDHEN and CDR2 SYDVKM. V lost 2 bases and J lost 4, with 9 bases in between. CDR3 residues: CASSLSTGKNIQYF. The CDR3 bases are TGTGCCAGCAGTTTAAGTACAGGGAAAAACATTCAGTACTTC.

The chain combines TRBV18 with TRBJ1-5; D is possibly TRBD1 (5 bases). The CDR3 covers 15 residues. CDR1 and CDR2 (germline): KGHSH, LQKENI. V lost 3 bases, J lost 12 bases, and 21 bases lay in between. DNA for the CDR3: TGTGCCAGCTCACCGAATGAACAGGTGGGGAGGCTCCAGCATTTT. Translating it yields CASSPNEQVGRLQHF.

The genes are TRBV11-3 and TRBJ1-4; D uncertain. This CDR3 contains 16 residues. Germline assignment: CDR1 SGHNT and CDR2 YENEEA. V lost 5 bases, J lost 0 bases, and 13 bases lay in between. CDR3 amino acids: CASSGRNRATNEKLFF. The CDR3 coding sequence is TGTGCCAGCAGCGGCAGAAACAGAGCAACTAATGAAAAACTGTTTTTT. Using reference TRBV11-3 and TRBJ1-4 for the parts outside the CDR3, the full variable domain is EAGVVQSPRYKIIEKKQPVAFWCNPISGHNTLYWYLQNLGQGPELLIRYENEEAVDDSQLPKDRFSAERLKGVDSTLKIQPAELGDSAVYLCASSGRNRATNEKLFFGSGTQLSVL.